These T cell receptor beta chains were read from a single sample in a study of T cell responses to AZD1222 COVID-19 vaccine. Generated by immunoSEQ multiplex PCR, the TCRdb table keeps only in-frame clones and is missing some. Of some 150,000 clones detected, 85% to 90% appear once; the ten largest clones hold roughly 4%. Sequencing was performed on peripheral blood, taken 28 days after the second dose of the MenACWY control vaccine. These receptors came from an adult who received the MenACWY meningococcal vaccine as a control. Each CDR3 is given with its conserved first and last residue. The D gene is left open where the match is weak. Not all rows give a size; the values are once, few, many and, for expanded clones, a class.

size,V,D,J,DNA,CDR3
.,TRBV27,.,TRBJ1-5,TGTGCCAGCAGTTTAGCAGTCAATCAGCCCCAGCATTTT,CASSLAVNQPQHF
.,TRBV28,TRBD2,TRBJ2-3,TGTGCCAGCAGTCTACTAGCGGGCTACACAGATACGCAGTATTTT,CASSLLAGYTDTQYF
.,TRBV7-2,.,TRBJ1-1,TGTGCCAGCAGCTTAGCGGTTGGAGTCACTGAAGCTTTCTTT,CASSLAVGVTEAFF
once,TRBV6-1,TRBD1,TRBJ2-2,TGTGCCAGCAGTGAACCGGGACAGGGATCGGACACCGGGGAGCTGTTTTTT,CASSEPGQGSDTGELFF
.,TRBV6-5,TRBD1,TRBJ1-4,TGTGCCACCAATACAGGGGGCTCGGGAAAACTGTTTTTT,CATNTGGSGKLFF
.,TRBV7-9,TRBD1,TRBJ2-7,TGTGCCAGCAGCGAATCCGGGACAGTAGTCTACGAGCAGTACTTC,CASSESGTVVYEQYF
.,TRBV27,TRBD1,TRBJ1-1,TGTGCCAGCAGTTTATGGACAGGGTATGAGGCTTTCTTT,CASSLWTGYEAFF
.,TRBV25-1,.,TRBJ2-1,TGTGCCAGCACCAACAGGGATATCTACAATGAGCAGTTCTTC,CASTNRDIYNEQFF
.,TRBV29-1,TRBD2,TRBJ2-2,TGCAGCGTTGAAACGGGAGGTACCGGGGAGCTGTTTTTT,CSVETGGTGELFF
.,TRBV6-4,.,TRBJ1-6,TGTGCCAGCAGTGCGGGGTTCTGGGATTCACCCCTCCACTTT,CASSAGFWDSPLHF
.,TRBV27,.,TRBJ2-2,TGTGCCAGCAGTTTTGGCAGGGGTTACACCGGGGAGCTGTTTTTT,CASSFGRGYTGELFF
.,TRBV27,TRBD1,TRBJ1-6,TGTGCCAGCAGTTTCTCTCAACAGGGGGGGAATTCACCCCTCCACTTT,CASSFSQQGGNSPLHF
.,TRBV28,.,TRBJ2-3,TGTGCCAGCACCACATCAGGGGACCGCACAGATACGCAGTATTTT,CASTTSGDRTDTQYF
.,TRBV28,.,TRBJ2-3,TGTGCCAGCAGTATCGACACAGATACGCAGTATTTT,CASSIDTDTQYF
.,TRBV10-3,.,TRBJ1-1,TGTGCCATCAGTGAGCCCGGGGCGGCGAACACTGAAGCTTTCTTT,CAISEPGAANTEAFF
.,TRBV3-1/TRBV3-2,TRBD2,TRBJ2-5,TGTGCCAGCAGCCAAGAACTAGCGAAAGAGACCCAGTACTTC,CASSQELAKETQYF
.,TRBV19,.,TRBJ2-2,TGTGCCAGTAGTCCCCTGGGGGTTGAGACCGGGGAGCTGTTTTTT,CASSPLGVETGELFF
.,TRBV2,.,TRBJ2-2,TGTGCCATCCGCCTGTTACAGAGGGACACCGGGGAGCTGTTTTTT,CAIRLLQRDTGELFF
.,TRBV4-1,TRBD2,TRBJ2-6,TGCGCCAGCAGCCACCTTCGGACTAGCGCAAAGGGGACTGGGGCCAACGTCCTGACTTTC,CASSHLRTSAKGTGANVLTF
.,TRBV7-8,TRBD1,TRBJ2-7,TGTGCCAGCAGCTTATCGTCGAGGACAGGAAGCTCCTACGAGCAGTACTTC,CASSLSSRTGSSYEQYF
once,TRBV12-3/TRBV12-4,.,TRBJ2-2,TGTGCCAGCCGCACCCCGGGAGCCGGGGAGCTGTTTTTT,CASRTPGAGELFF
.,TRBV9,.,TRBJ2-3,TGTGCCAGCAGCGTAGCTCCCACCAGCGGGGATACGCAGTATTTT,CASSVAPTSGDTQYF
.,TRBV7-2,.,TRBJ2-7,TGTGCCAGCAGCCTAACGGACGGAGCCTACGAGCAGTACTTC,CASSLTDGAYEQYF
.,TRBV5-6,.,TRBJ2-7,TGTGCCAGCAGGGTTGGGGGAAGCTCCTACGAGCAGTACTTC,CASRVGGSSYEQYF
.,TRBV6-6,TRBD1,TRBJ1-4,TGTGCCAGCAGTTACGGGCAGGGGGGTGAAAAACTGTTTTTT,CASSYGQGGEKLFF
.,TRBV12-5,.,TRBJ2-7,TGTGCTAGTGGAGGGAGCACCTACGAGCAGTACTTC,CASGGSTYEQYF
once,TRBV7-9,.,TRBJ2-3,TGTGCCAGCAGCCTACTGAACGGACAGATGGATACGCAGTATTTT,CASSLLNGQMDTQYF
.,TRBV7-3,TRBD2,TRBJ2-5,TGTGCCAGCAGGAGGACTAGCGGACAAGAGACCCAGTACTTC,CASRRTSGQETQYF
.,TRBV7-9,.,TRBJ1-5,TGTGCCAGCAGCTCGCAGGCAGATAGCAATCAGCCCCAGCATTTT,CASSSQADSNQPQHF
.,TRBV3-1/TRBV3-2,.,TRBJ1-3,TGTGCCAGCGGACCCAGAAACACCATATATTTT,CASGPRNTIYF
.,TRBV7-9,.,TRBJ1-3,TGTGCCAGCAGCTTAGTTCTGGGAAACACCATATATTTT,CASSLVLGNTIYF
.,TRBV30,.,TRBJ2-2,TGTGCCTGGAGCTGGGGGGGGGAGCTGTTTTTT,CAWSWGGELFF
.,TRBV2,TRBD1,TRBJ2-1,TGTGCCAGCAGGCGGATGACAGGGGTCGGCTACAATGAGCAGTTCTTC,CASRRMTGVGYNEQFF
.,TRBV30,.,TRBJ1-4,TGTGCCTGGAGTCTTTATGGCAATGAAAAACTGTTTTTT,CAWSLYGNEKLFF
.,TRBV28,TRBD1,TRBJ1-2,TGTGCCAGCAGTCATCGACAGGGAGGTGGCTACACCTTC,CASSHRQGGGYTF
.,TRBV6-2/TRBV6-3,.,TRBJ1-4,TGTGCCAGCAGTCAGGGTGAAAAACTGTTTTTT,CASSQGEKLFF
.,TRBV5-4,TRBD1,TRBJ1-2,TGTGCCAGCAGCTGGAACACAGGGGGGGACGGCTACACCTTC,CASSWNTGGDGYTF
.,TRBV27,.,TRBJ1-1,TGTGCCAGCAGCCCCCGTAAAGGAGGGGACACTGAAGCTTTCTTT,CASSPRKGGDTEAFF
.,TRBV7-9,TRBD1,TRBJ2-1,TGTGCCAGCAGCGCAACCGGGACAGGTGGGTTCTTC,CASSATGTGGFF
.,TRBV18,.,TRBJ2-3,TGTGCCAGCTCACCACGGGGGCCCACAGATACGCAGTATTTT,CASSPRGPTDTQYF
once,TRBV10-3,TRBD1,TRBJ1-2,TGTGCCTCCGGGGGGGACAGAGTCTATGGCTACACCTTC,CASGGDRVYGYTF
.,TRBV6-2/TRBV6-3,.,TRBJ1-2,TGTGCCAGCAGTTACACGCAGGGATCCCATGGCTACACCTTC,CASSYTQGSHGYTF
.,TRBV3-1/TRBV3-2,.,TRBJ2-1,TGTGCCAGCAGTTTTTTAGCGGTCTCCTACAATGAGCAGTTCTTC,CASSFLAVSYNEQFF
.,TRBV7-3,.,TRBJ2-2,TGTGCCAGCAGCTTAGTCGGGACAATGAACACCGGGGAGCTGTTTTTT,CASSLVGTMNTGELFF
.,TRBV11-3,.,TRBJ2-2,TGTGCCAGCAGCTTAAGCGGGGAGCTGTTTTTT,CASSLSGELFF
.,TRBV5-1,.,TRBJ1-1,TGCGCCAGCAGCTTGTCGTGGGCCTTTGAAGCTTTCTTT,CASSLSWAFEAFF
once,TRBV9,.,TRBJ1-2,TGTGCCAGCAGCCCCATAGATCTCACAAGTGGGTACACCTTC,CASSPIDLTSGYTF
.,TRBV5-5,TRBD1,TRBJ1-4,TGTGCCAGCAGCTTGGCAGGGGGGACTAATGAAAAACTGTTTTTT,CASSLAGGTNEKLFF
once,TRBV30,.,TRBJ2-7,TGTGCCTGGAGAGTAAGCCACGAGCAGTACTTC,CAWRVSHEQYF